This record concerns one T cell receptor (beta chain) sequence. Its antigen has not been determined. Per-base qualities were not stored, and no clone one base away is much larger. The sample belongs to a study of vaccination and CD4 T cells after COVID-19 (dated by TCRdb to 2022 to 2024). At the level of the whole study: Convalescent patients had a positive SARS-CoV-2 result on nasal swab PCR, and of these patients, some ten had mild disease and one had severe disease. The convalescent cohort included six males and four females, with two Hispanic individuals, seven Caucasians, two Asians and one multiracial person. Two doses of either the Pfizer-BioNTech BNT162b2 vaccine (n=8) or the Moderna mRNA-1273 vaccine (n=2) were administered to participants. Post-COVID blood samples were collected from convalescent patients a median of around 96 days after diagnosis, with a range of about 35 to 180 days. The time from the second vaccine dose to post-vaccine blood sampling had a median of around 72 days and ranged from about 12 to 250 days. For a few convalescent patients, samples were collected at an early post-vaccination timepoint (day 14) as well as at a late post-vaccination timepoint (days 161 to 241). In over 8 COVID-19 convalescent patients and a few infection-naive healthy vaccine recipients, the spike-specific CD4+ TCR repertoire before mRNA vaccination was compared with the repertoire after mRNA vaccination. What the work shows at the level of the full study, not this receptor alone: Among convalescent patients, a median around 83% of the SARS-CoV-2-reactive clones seen after vaccination appeared only after vaccination, which suggests priming specific to the vaccine. Relatively few convalescent patients were included in the study, and early timepoints after natural infection were not analyzed. An increase in the median number of SARS-CoV-2-reactive clonotypes from roughly 20 after infection to roughly 38 after vaccination was observed, but the change was not found to be significant. Nearly all vaccine-specific clones in convalescent patients (304 of 307) were mono-reactive for SARS-CoV-2 spike rather than cross-reactive with common cold coronaviruses.

What this sample's time point label stands for: late sampling 161 to 241 days after vaccination in a few convalescent patients. Positive SARS-CoV-2 PCR tests in the convalescent patients dated from March to December 2020, before Alpha, Beta and Delta variants emerged in the United States. Ficoll-Paque Plus gradient centrifugation was used to isolate PBMCs from whole blood, and the isolated PBMCs were then either used fresh or cryopreserved at -140C. The cysteine opens and the phenylalanine closes a CDR3 of 19 amino acids. The CDR3 DNA has 57 bases and is translated from base 1. Library preparation employed PCR. Data came from an Illumina iSeq 100. The paper's processing steps were these. Non-productive sequences were removed, and CDR3s that did not start with C, did not end with F or W, or were shorter than 7 amino acids were discarded. Similarity between CDR3 sequences was evaluated in R version 3.6.1 using Levenshtein distances (stringdist) and unrooted phylogenetic trees (ape). The raw public data were reprocessed by TCRdb itself: fastp quality trimming at Q25, MiXCR clonotype calling, in-frame beta chains only. Rows are unified per CDR3 protein, each entry keeping the most common DNA and genes. TCRdb assigned the V and J calls; the authors' analysis was not used. This sample has some 26,000 distinct CDR3 sequences in its table, and under 65% of those were observed once. The top ten clones comprise more than 5.5% of the sample.

Recombination linked TRBV21-1 to TRBJ2-7. TRBV21-1 is tagged as a pseudogene. The input for sequencing was CD4+ T cells from blood, taken about 7 months after SARS-CoV-2 vaccination. The clonotype was recovered from a human donor who had recovered from COVID-19. The CDR3 sequence is CASSKLWSNKTYGSYEQYF. The nucleotide sequence reads TGTGCCAGCAGCAAATTATGGTCGAACAAAACCTACGGGTCCTACGAGCAGTACTTC.